This TCR beta chain appears in the sequencing data of a study of T cell responses to AZD1222 COVID-19 vaccine. Sequencing was performed with immunoSEQ multiplex PCR; in TCRdb, only in-frame clones are kept and a portion is missing. The data contain approximately 85,000 clones, just over 85% of them singletons. V lost 4 bases to trimming and J lost 3 bases, with 10 bases between them. This CDR3 region has 13 residues. The germline V gene encodes CDR1 LNHDA and CDR2 SQIVND (reference sequence). The clonotype comes from an adult in good health. The chain recombines TRBV19 with TRBJ2-7; D is uncertain. The specimen was peripheral blood, collected on day 0 of AZD1222 vaccination. The CDR3 loop reads CASSTGPLYEQYF. The CDR3 nucleotides are TGTGCCAGTAGTACCGGGCCCCTCTACGAGCAGTACTTC.